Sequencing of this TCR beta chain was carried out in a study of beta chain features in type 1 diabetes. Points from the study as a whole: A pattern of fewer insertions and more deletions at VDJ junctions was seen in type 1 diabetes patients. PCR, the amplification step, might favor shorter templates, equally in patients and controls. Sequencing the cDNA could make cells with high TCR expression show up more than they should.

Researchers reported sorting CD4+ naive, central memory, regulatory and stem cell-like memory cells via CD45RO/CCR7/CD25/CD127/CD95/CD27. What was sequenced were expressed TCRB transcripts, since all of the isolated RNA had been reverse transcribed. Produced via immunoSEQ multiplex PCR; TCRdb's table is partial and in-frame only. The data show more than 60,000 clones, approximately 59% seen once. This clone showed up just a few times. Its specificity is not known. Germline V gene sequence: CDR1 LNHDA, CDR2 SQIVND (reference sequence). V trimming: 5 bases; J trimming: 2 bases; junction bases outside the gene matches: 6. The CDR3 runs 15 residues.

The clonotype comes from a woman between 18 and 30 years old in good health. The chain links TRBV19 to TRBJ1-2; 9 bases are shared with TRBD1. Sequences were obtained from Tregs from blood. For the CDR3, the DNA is TGTGCCAGTAGTTCTCCGGGACAGGGAAACTATGGCTACACCTTC. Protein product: CASSSPGQGNYGYTF.